A selection of T cell receptor beta chains follows, all from one sample in a study of CD8 T cells in ankylosing spondylitis. From the 5' RACE reads, TCRdb called clonotypes with MiXCR, one entry per CDR3 protein. Among about 69,000 distinct CDR3 sequences listed, approximately 5.3% were seen once. Sample: blood, either unsorted or a sorted T cell fraction (not recorded which). Receptors were obtained from a male donor with ankylosing spondylitis or in good health (not recorded which). CDR3s leave out the opening cysteine and the closing phenylalanine or tryptophan. Each record gives: J gene, V gene, CDR3 protein.

>TRBJ2-1|TRBV13
ASSLDLPSYNEQF
>TRBJ1-1|TRBV5-1
ASSLGVTGTRNTEAF
>TRBJ2-7|TRBV5-5
ASSLDGYEQY
>TRBJ2-7|TRBV28
ASTKWSYEQY
>TRBJ1-1|TRBV24-1
ATSDLPPGTENTEAF
>TRBJ2-3|TRBV27
ASSSPRELATDTQY
>TRBJ2-1|TRBV9
ASSAAGFSYNEQF
>TRBJ1-1|TRBV5-1
ASSRTEGEAF
>TRBJ1-4|TRBV5-1
ASRGTGNEKLF
>TRBJ2-3|TRBV5-1
ASSSQGATDTQY
>TRBJ1-1|TRBV29-1
SVKGRQMNTEAF
>TRBJ1-1|TRBV20-1
SARKPLPGPPEAF
>TRBJ2-5|TRBV20-1
SARDREVFQETQY
>TRBJ1-3|TRBV11-2
ASSLDLPAANTIY
>TRBJ1-2|TRBV7-8
ASSPRTGNGYT
>TRBJ2-7|TRBV11-2
ASSLDSGSQGEQY
>TRBJ2-7|TRBV6-2/TRBV6-3
ASSLSRDRQSYEQY
>TRBJ1-2|TRBV20-1
SGRVLIDGYT
>TRBJ2-1|TRBV6-2/TRBV6-3
ATRYSNPNNEQF
>TRBJ2-1|TRBV6-5
ASSYSIGVPAEQF
>TRBJ2-5|TRBV6-5
ASSYRGGLYQETQY
>TRBJ2-7|TRBV10-3
AISGTGHSYEQY
>TRBJ2-6|TRBV5-1
ASSLERQEFYSGANVLT
>TRBJ1-3|TRBV29-1
SVASPGAGNTIY
>TRBJ1-1|TRBV6-2/TRBV6-3
ASSTAGQGATEAF
>TRBJ2-2|TRBV10-3
AISEGTRSGYTGELF
>TRBJ1-6|TRBV7-2
ASSTPGGNNSPLH
>TRBJ1-5|TRBV18
ASSPTTGRNQPQH
>TRBJ2-7|TRBV4-1
ASSQADRVTYEQY
>TRBJ2-3|TRBV7-2
ASSLATLAGTDTQY
>TRBJ1-1|TRBV15
ATSRDAGATAF
>TRBJ2-7|TRBV20-1
SARTGATRSYEQY
>TRBJ2-7|TRBV29-1
SVSDLSSYEQY
>TRBJ1-2|TRBV5-1
ASSLADPLTYGYT
>TRBJ1-1|TRBV14
ASGYMNTEAF
>TRBJ2-2|TRBV3-1
ASSQGPGGNTGELF
>TRBJ2-2|TRBV5-6
ASSRDRNTGELF
>TRBJ1-1|TRBV5-1
ASSLRELYGQGYTLNTEAF
>TRBJ2-3|TRBV10-3
AIQDPRQGESTDTQY
>TRBJ1-2|TRBV7-2
ASSFLADSRNYGYT
>TRBJ2-3|TRBV29-1
SVDLAGALPDTQY
>TRBJ2-7|TRBV27
ASSLSTGLGGKQY
>TRBJ2-1|TRBV5-4
ASSKTSGEYNEQF
>TRBJ2-7|TRBV27
ASSLNRVGNEQY
>TRBJ1-2|TRBV5-5
ASRGGQADLYGYT
>TRBJ2-5|TRBV20-1
SAKRLAGVSETQY
>TRBJ2-7|TRBV5-1
ASSPVAGGFNEQY
>TRBJ2-7|TRBV6-6
ASGEGPYEQY
>TRBJ1-5|TRBV3-1
ASSQGSTSNQPQH